This T cell receptor (beta chain) was recovered during a study of cytomegalovirus exposure and HLA in healthy donors. After removal of 3 bases from V and 3 bases from J, the junction contained 11 bases not matched to a gene. The CDR3 runs to 17 residues. The germline gives CDR1 KGHSH, CDR2 LQKENI. The PCR was carried out with 60 Vbeta primers and 13 Jbeta primers. The repertoire was sequenced with immunoSEQ multiplex PCR; TCRdb's copy has only in-frame clones and lacks some. Of under 200,000 clones listed, roughly 80% are singletons. The V and J genes are TRBV18 and TRBJ1-3; TRBD1 agrees at 7 bases. The receptor's source is a man aged 35-49 years in good health and CMV-seronegative. The sequenced material came from PBMCs. The CDR3 loop reads CASSPLTGEVYGNTIYF. The CDR3 nucleotides are TGTGCCAGCTCACCCCTAACAGGGGAGGTCTATGGAAACACCATATATTTT.